The next 21 T cell receptor beta chains were all read from a single sample in a study of sequential checkpoint blockade in melanoma. Repertoires were generated with immunoSEQ multiplex PCR, while TCRdb's copy carries only in-frame clones and drops some. The top ten hold over 9.5% of the sample, which has 15,000 to 20,000 clones, 60% to 75% seen once. Described treatment: randomized to nivolumab then ipilimumab (arm A) or the reverse (arm B). The sequenced sample was CD8+ T cells sorted from blood (inferred from file names), obtained from a patient given nivolumab and ipilimumab in sequence. The source of these receptors is a human donor with melanoma.

The chain carries TRBV7-9 and TRBJ2-1, with D perhaps matching TRBD2 (6 bases). CDR1 SEHNR and CDR2 FQNEAQ come from the germline V gene (reference sequence). The CDR3 contains 15 residues. V lost 3 bases and J lost 4, with 13 bases in between. CDR3 DNA: TGTGCCAGCAGCTTTATGGCGGGAAGGTACAATGAGCAGTTCTTC. Residues: CASSFMAGRYNEQFF.

The V call is TRBV6-5, the J call TRBJ1-1, with D possibly TRBD1 on 5 matching bases. The CDR3 spans 15 residues. The germline V and J ends were trimmed by 0 bases and 0 bases, with 8 bases remaining between them. Germline assignment: CDR1 MNHEY and CDR2 SVGAGI. The CDR3: CASSYSEGLNTEAFF. The CDR3 DNA reads as TGTGCCAGCAGTTACTCGGAGGGACTGAACACTGAAGCTTTCTTT.

This clone was found once. The chain uses TRBV7-9 and TRBJ2-7, with D perhaps matching TRBD1 (5 bases). The CDR3 sequence is 11 residues long. Germline V lookup: CDR1 SEHNR, CDR2 FQNEAQ (reference sequence). Deletions cut 8 bases from V and 2 bases from J, with 7 bases between. As DNA, the CDR3 is TGTGCCAGCGCGGACACCTACGAGCAGTACTTC. Translated, it gives CASADTYEQYF.

The V gene is TRBV28, the J gene TRBJ1-2; TRBD1 aligns across 10 bases. CDR3 length equals 13 residues. Germline V CDR1 and CDR2: MDHEN, SYDVKM. The V segment lost 8 bases and the J segment 6 bases; nucleotides outside the gene matches: 6. This chain's CDR3 is CASSTGTGDGYTF. The CDR3 DNA sequence: TGTGCCAGCTCGACCGGGACAGGGGATGGCTACACCTTC.

The J gene is TRBJ1-2, the V gene TRBV7-9, with TRBD1 matching over 7 bases. CDR3 length: 12 amino acids. In germline, CDR1 is SEHNR, CDR2 FQNEAQ (reference sequence). J lost 4 bases, V lost 8 bases, and 4 bases had no gene match. The CDR3 sequence: CASGGTAYGYTF. As DNA, the CDR3 is TGTGCCAGCGGAGGGACAGCCTATGGCTACACCTTC.

V is TRBV4-3 and J is TRBJ2-5; 7 bases align to TRBD1. The DNA end is more similar to TRBJ2-7, so the J call may be wrong. Germline V gene data show CDR1 as LGHNA and CDR2 as YSLEER. The CDR3 is 16 amino acids. The CDR3 region is CASSQEGIQGRNEQYF. The CDR3 DNA sequence: TGCGCCAGCAGCCAAGAAGGGATACAGGGGAGAAACGAGCAGTACTTC.

This rearrangement joins TRBV7-9 to TRBJ1-6, with D possibly being TRBD1 (6 bases). Germline assignment: CDR1 SEHNR and CDR2 FQNEAQ (reference sequence). Trimming left V 5 bases short and J 2 bases short, with 10 bases between. The CDR3 runs 15 residues. CDR3: CASSRRDTYNSPLHF. CDR3 nucleotide sequence: TGTGCCAGCAGCCGCCGGGACACCTATAATTCACCCCTCCACTTT.

In its sample, this clone was seen a few times. The chain is built from TRBV6-5 and TRBJ2-3, with D possibly TRBD1 on 5 matching bases. The germline V gene encodes CDR1 MNHEY and CDR2 SVGAGI. CDR3 length: 15 amino acids. V was shortened by 2 bases and J by 4 bases, with 13 bases between the two germline ends. This CDR3 reads CASSYSRVRPDTQYF. The CDR3 DNA reads as TGTGCCAGCAGTTACAGCAGGGTCAGGCCAGATACGCAGTATTTT.

The chain has TRBV7-2 and TRBJ1-2, with 7 nucleotides matching TRBD1. The CDR3 has 15 amino acids. The J segment lost 4 bases and the V segment lost 6 bases, leaving 11 bases of the junction unmatched. CDR1 is SGHTA, CDR2 FQGNSA, per germline. The CDR3 nucleotides read TGTGCCAGCAGTTCCCGAGGGCAGGGGGGCTATGGCTACACCTTC. Protein: CASSSRGQGGYGYTF.

The table lists this clone with a count of one. The chain combines TRBV6-5 with TRBJ2-7, with 10 bases aligning to TRBD2. V lost 0 bases, J lost 3 bases, and 5 bases stayed unmatched. Germline V gives CDR1 MNHEY, CDR2 SVGAGI. The CDR3 extends over 16 amino acids. In DNA form, the CDR3 reads TGTGCCAGCAGTTACTCGCCAGCGGGAGGGGGCTACGAGCAGTACTTC. Protein product: CASSYSPAGGGYEQYF.

This CDR3 is CSVDVAGSSYNEQFF. CDR3 coding DNA: TGCAGCGTGGACGTAGCGGGAAGCTCCTACAATGAGCAGTTCTTC. The chain recombines TRBV29-1 with TRBJ2-1; 8 positions match TRBD2. After removal of 6 bases from V and 0 bases from J, the junction contained 7 bases not matched to a gene. Germline V gene sequence: CDR1 SQVTM, CDR2 ANQGSEA. The length of the CDR3 is 15 residues.

The rearrangement links TRBV4-3 to TRBJ2-7, with D maybe TRBD1 (6 bases). Trimming removed 1 base from V and 6 bases from J, with 22 bases in between. The CDR3 length is 17 residues. Germline assignment: CDR1 LGHNA and CDR2 YSLEER. This chain's CDR3 is CASSQVSPTPFRGEQYF. The CDR3 DNA sequence: TGCGCCAGCAGCCAAGTTTCCCCCACCCCATTCAGGGGCGAGCAGTACTTC.

This chain connects TRBV27 to TRBJ1-3; 7 bases align to TRBD1. V was clipped by 6 bases and J by 0 bases; unmatched bases: 8. Per the germline V gene, CDR1 is MNHEY and CDR2 is SMNVEV (reference sequence). The CDR3 consists of 16 residues. The CDR3 DNA follows: TGTGCCAGCAGGACGGGACAGCCAAGCTCTGGAAACACCATATATTTT. Protein: CASRTGQPSSGNTIYF.

V usage is TRBV9 and J usage is TRBJ2-7, with TRBD2 matching 8 bases. This CDR3 contains 15 residues. V trimming: 1 base; J trimming: 2 bases; junction bases outside the gene matches: 5. CDR1 is SGDLS and CDR2 is YYNGEE in the germline V gene. CDR3 amino acids: CASSVSGRGPYEQYF. The CDR3 DNA is TGTGCCAGCAGCGTAAGCGGGAGAGGGCCCTACGAGCAGTACTTC.

This clone is classed as medium-sized. This chain uses TRBV6-5 with TRBJ2-1; TRBD1 matches at 10 bases. This CDR3 is built from 15 residues. V lost 2 bases and J lost 5; bases outside the gene matches: 3. Germline V gene data show CDR1 as MNHEY and CDR2 as SVGAGI. The CDR3 sequence is CASSYGGQGHNEQFF. CDR3 bases: TGTGCCAGCAGTTACGGGGGACAGGGGCACAATGAGCAGTTCTTC.

The chain recombines TRBV28 with TRBJ2-3; 8 nucleotides align to TRBD1. The CDR3 spans 15 residues. CDR1 and CDR2 from the germline V gene are MDHEN and SYDVKM. Trimming took 5 bases from V and 2 from J; bases not matched to a gene: 6. The CDR3 sequence is CASSMTGDNTDTQYF. In DNA form, the CDR3 reads TGTGCCAGCAGTATGACAGGGGATAACACAGATACGCAGTATTTT.

CDR3 amino acids: CASSVVETAYYGYTF. DNA for the CDR3: TGTGCCAGCAGTGTGGTAGAGACAGCCTACTATGGCTACACCTTC. This sequence joins TRBV2 and TRBJ1-2, with D perhaps TRBD1 (5 bases). This CDR3 has 15 residues. V dropped 4 bases and J dropped 3 bases, with 15 bases sitting between them. Germline values: CDR1 SNHLY, CDR2 FYNNEI.

The chain combines TRBV4-1 with TRBJ2-7, with 8 bases fitting TRBD1. This CDR3 region has 15 residues. In germline, CDR1 is MGHRA, CDR2 YSYEKL. Trimming at V came to 3 bases and at J to 4 bases, leaving 8 bases not matched to a gene. This CDR3 reads CASSHYAGGRYEQYF. The CDR3, as DNA: TGCGCCAGCAGCCATTACGCAGGGGGCAGGTACGAGCAGTACTTC.

This sequence joins TRBV11-2 and TRBJ2-2; a weak D match, TRBD2 (6 bases). Germline CDR1 reads SGHAT; CDR2 reads FQNNGV. Trimming left V 8 bases short and J 4 bases short, with 14 bases between. The CDR3 is 14 amino acids. The CDR3 DNA is TGTGCCAGCTCACGGGGGTTCGGCACCGGGGAGCTGTTTTTT. It translates to CASSRGFGTGELFF.

This clone was seen only once. This chain links TRBV6-1 with TRBJ1-5; TRBD1 aligns across 8 bases. Germline V gene data show CDR1 as MNHNS and CDR2 as SASEGT. This CDR3 is 16 amino acids long. With 1 base clipped from V and 5 bases from J, the junction kept 7 bases outside the gene matches. The CDR3 loop reads CASSEVGRGPDQPQHF. In DNA form, the CDR3 reads TGTGCCAGCAGTGAAGTGGGCAGGGGGCCCGATCAGCCCCAGCATTTT.

This clone has only one observation. The chain recombines TRBV6-1 with TRBJ2-1; TRBD2 agrees at 7 bases. Germline CDR1 is MNHNS and CDR2 is SASEGT. CDR3 length: 16 amino acids. After removal of 2 bases from V and 2 bases from J, the junction contained 6 bases not matched to a gene. CDR3 residues: CASSEWAGDPYNEQFF. CDR3 sequence (DNA): TGTGCCAGCAGTGAATGGGCGGGAGATCCCTACAATGAGCAGTTCTTC.